The next 30 T cell receptor beta chains were all read from a single sample in a study of blood T cells in healthy people across ages. The authors ran a second PCR of roughly 6 to 12 cycles using a sample-barcoded 5' primer and a J-beta primer mix. TCRdb reanalysed the 5' RACE reads using MiXCR and keeps one entry per CDR3 protein. The profile covers more than 1,400,000 distinct CDR3 sequences, with roughly 40% appearing a single time and 7.9% taken by the ten largest. Sequenced input: blood. Receptors were obtained from a young woman in good health.

This chain connects TRBV4-1 to TRBJ2-7; perhaps TRBD2 as D (5 bases). Germline assignment: CDR1 MGHRA and CDR2 YSYEKL. The CDR3 loop spans 16 amino acids. Trimming pared 0 bases from V and 0 bases from J, leaving 12 bases between. CDR3 amino acids: CASSQDPAVISYEQYF. The CDR3 nucleotides read TGCGCCAGCAGCCAAGATCCAGCGGTTATCTCCTACGAGCAGTACTTC.

Only a few counts were recorded for this clonotype. The chain has TRBV5-4 and TRBJ2-7, with a possible D match to TRBD1 (5 bases). The V end was cut by 4 bases, the J end by 5 bases, with 10 bases between. Germline CDR1 reads SGHNT; CDR2 reads YYREEE (reference sequence). This CDR3 region has 12 residues. The CDR3 is CASSVPGNEQYF. The CDR3 DNA reads as TGTGCCAGCAGCGTACCAGGGAACGAGCAGTACTTC.

The V and J genes are TRBV2 and TRBJ2-7; 7 bases map to TRBD1. The tail of the sequence fits TRBJ2-5 better, so the J call may be wrong. The CDR3 totals 14 residues. Germline V gene sequence: CDR1 SNHLY, CDR2 FYNNEI. As DNA, the CDR3 is TGTGCCAGCCATAGGGGACAGTCGAGTGCGACCCAGTACTTC. The encoded protein is CASHRGQSSATQYF.

This chain joins TRBV15 and TRBJ2-1; D is ambiguous. V shed 0 bases and J shed 0 bases, with 12 bases lying between them. Germline V gives CDR1 LNHNV, CDR2 YYDKDF (reference sequence). The CDR3 totals 17 residues. As DNA, the CDR3 is TGTGCCACCAGCAGAGATTTAGGCATTAGCTCCTACAATGAGCAGTTCTTC. Translation gives CATSRDLGISSYNEQFF. The full variable domain, in which reference TRBV15 and TRBJ2-1 provide the parts outside the CDR3, is DAMVIQNPRYQVTQFGKPVTLSCSQTLNHNVMYWYQQKSSQAPKLLFHYYDKDFNNEADTPDNFQSRRPNTSFCFLDIRSPGLGDTAMYLCATSRDLGISSYNEQFFGPGTRLTVL.

This clonotype was counted only a few times. The chain links TRBV20-1 to TRBJ2-1, with 10 bases fitting TRBD2. Germline CDR1 DFQATT, CDR2 SNEGSKA (reference sequence). CDR3 length: 15 residues. V shed 4 bases, J shed 4 bases, and the junction held 7 bases outside the gene matches. The CDR3 protein is CSAKQREGQYNEQFF. CDR3 nucleotides: TGCAGTGCTAAACAGCGGGAGGGCCAATACAATGAGCAGTTCTTC.

This clonotype was recorded a few times. The CDR3 region is CASSLASAEKLFF. CDR3 DNA: TGTGCCAGCAGCTTGGCCTCGGCTGAAAAACTGTTTTTT. V gene TRBV5-8 combines with J gene TRBJ1-4; D remains unclear. This CDR3 spans 13 amino acids. V dropped 0 bases and J dropped 7 bases, with 7 bases sitting between them. Germline V gene lookup returns CDR1 SGHTS and CDR2 YDEGEE.

V usage is TRBV3-1 and J usage is TRBJ2-7, with TRBD1 as a possible D gene (5 bases). V lost 0 bases and J lost 4, with 28 bases in between. The germline gives CDR1 LGHDT, CDR2 YNNKEL (reference sequence). The CDR3 totals 20 residues. DNA for the CDR3: TGTGCCAGCAGCCAAGAAGGTTTTCTACGGCAGGGAAGTTGGTATTACGAGCAGTACTTC. It codes for CASSQEGFLRQGSWYYEQYF.

This chain connects TRBV7-9 to TRBJ2-3; D might be TRBD2 (5 bases). This CDR3 has 13 residues. V lost 5 bases, J lost 7 bases, and 13 bases lay in between. Looked up from germline, CDR1 is SEHNR and CDR2 is FQNEAQ (reference sequence). CDR3 sequence reads: CASSKSPGYTQYF. In nucleotides, the CDR3 is TGTGCCAGCAGCAAATCCCCGGGGTATACGCAGTATTTT.

This clonotype was observed a single time. The chain joins TRBV11-2 to TRBJ2-4; D is uncertain. The end of the DNA aligns better with TRBJ2-7, so the J call may be wrong. The CDR3 length is 16 residues. Per the germline V gene, CDR1 is SGHAT and CDR2 is FQNNGV. The CDR3 loop is CASSPFPEPPDHEQYF. The CDR3 DNA reads TGTGCCAGCAGCCCGTTCCCGGAGCCCCCGGACCACGAGCAGTACTTC.

The J gene is TRBJ2-4, the V gene TRBV6-5, with D hard to call. Trimming cost V 6 bases and J 8 bases, with 17 bases left between them. In germline, CDR1 is MNHEY, CDR2 SVGAGI. This CDR3 is built from 14 residues. The CDR3: CASRTLGGMDIQYF. DNA for the CDR3: TGTGCCAGCAGGACTTTAGGTGGTATGGACATTCAGTACTTC.

DNA for the CDR3: TGTGCCAGCAGTGACTCGTGGGGGGACGAAAAACTGTTTTTT. Amino acid sequence: CASSDSWGDEKLFF. The chain employs TRBV6-4 and TRBJ1-4; D possibly corresponds to TRBD1 (5 bases). Trimming pared 0 bases from V and 8 bases from J, leaving 10 bases between. Germline V gene lookup returns CDR1 MRHNA and CDR2 SNTAGT. The CDR3 has 14 residues.

The chain couples TRBV5-1 to TRBJ2-3, with a tentative D call TRBD1 (5 bases). V dropped 1 base and J dropped 2 bases, with 11 bases sitting between them. The CDR3 runs to 15 residues. Germline V gene lookup returns CDR1 SGHRS and CDR2 YFSETQ. CDR3 sequence: CASSLSGRDTDTQYF. The CDR3, as DNA: TGCGCCAGCAGCTTGTCTGGCAGGGACACAGATACGCAGTATTTT.

This chain links TRBV16 with TRBJ1-4, with TRBD1 as a possible D gene (5 bases). The V gene's germline CDR1 is KGHSY and CDR2 FQNENV. The CDR3 totals 18 residues. Trimming removed 4 bases from V and 4 bases from J, with 22 bases in between. In DNA, the CDR3 is TGTGCCAGCAGCCCTCAGGAGGGGATGGGGCCTGATAATGAAAAACTGTTTTTT. Translating gives CASSPQEGMGPDNEKLFF.

The rearrangement joins TRBV6-1 to TRBJ2-5, with 10 bases fitting TRBD1. The J call may be mistaken, given a closer DNA end match to TRBJ2-4. The CDR3 runs 16 residues. Germline loops: CDR1 MNHNS, CDR2 SASEGT. CDR3 coding DNA: TGTGCCAGCAGTGAATCCGGGACAGGGGTCAAAAACATTCAGTACTTC. This sequence encodes CASSESGTGVKNIQYF.

This chain links TRBV6-5 with TRBJ2-7, with D tentatively TRBD1 (6 bases). This CDR3 region has 15 residues. Trimming took 4 bases from V and 7 from J, leaving 20 bases between them. CDR1 and CDR2 (germline): MNHEY, SVGAGI. CDR3 amino acids: CASSFLQGFGNEQYF. The DNA for the CDR3 is TGTGCCAGCAGTTTCCTACAGGGATTTGGTAATGAGCAGTACTTC.

The CDR3 protein is CASSFGTGPNTGELFF. The CDR3 DNA follows: TGTGCCAGCAGCTTTGGGACAGGCCCTAACACCGGGGAGCTGTTTTTT. This chain connects TRBV11-3 to TRBJ2-2; TRBD1 agrees at 8 bases. This CDR3 is built from 16 residues. Trimming cost V 3 bases and J 2 bases; bases outside gene matches: 5. Germline V gives CDR1 SGHNT, CDR2 YENEEA.

This chain connects TRBV27 to TRBJ1-1; D call uncertain. The germline V gene encodes CDR1 MNHEY and CDR2 SMNVEV (reference sequence). The ends were cut back, 5 bases at V and 0 bases at J, with 13 bases in the middle. This CDR3 is built from 15 residues. Written as DNA, the CDR3 is TGTGCCAGCAGTCCTAAGACACTATTGAACACTGAAGCTTTCTTT. Protein: CASSPKTLLNTEAFF.

V is TRBV12-3 or TRBV12-4 and J is TRBJ1-2; 12 bases match TRBD1. CDR3 size: 15 residues. The junction had 5 bases not matched to a gene; V was cut back by 5 bases and J by 4 bases. CDR3 in amino acids: CASSPGTGGIYGYTF. CDR3 in DNA: TGTGCCAGCAGTCCAGGGACAGGGGGCATCTATGGCTACACCTTC.

As regards this clonotype: One end of the junction varies from germline; a read error may be responsible. The CDR3 spells CAGSGDRGGEKLFF. The CDR3 nucleotides read TGCGCCGGCAGCGGAGACAGGGGAGGCGAAAAACTGTTTTTT. The gene calls are TRBV5-1 and TRBJ1-4; 8 nucleotides match TRBD1. CDR1 and CDR2 (germline): SGHRS, YFSETQ. This CDR3 comprises 14 residues.

The chain has TRBV10-3 and TRBJ1-2; 12 positions agree with TRBD1. This CDR3 is 15 amino acids long. The germline V gene encodes CDR1 ENHRY and CDR2 SYGVKD. J gave up 4 bases and V 4 bases, and 4 bases lay outside the gene matches. CDR3 in amino acids: CAISVGTGGSYGYTF. CDR3 nucleotides: TGTGCCATCAGTGTCGGGACAGGGGGCAGCTATGGCTACACCTTC.

The rearrangement uses TRBV20-1 and TRBJ2-3, with TRBD2 identical over 8 bases. CDR1 is DFQATT, CDR2 SNEGSKA, per germline (reference sequence). The CDR3 runs to 18 residues. Losses at the gene ends were 0 bases for V and 0 bases for J; bases not matched to a gene: 11. CDR3 residues: CSARDAKRASGSTDTQYF. In DNA form, the CDR3 reads TGCAGTGCTAGAGATGCTAAGCGGGCTAGCGGGAGCACAGATACGCAGTATTTT.

The chain uses TRBV11-2 and TRBJ2-1, with D perhaps matching TRBD2 (7 bases). Trimming took 1 base from V and 8 from J, leaving 12 bases between them. Germline V lookup: CDR1 SGHAT, CDR2 FQNNGV. The CDR3 length is 14 residues. CDR3 in amino acids: CASSLGGGPDEQFF. CDR3 nucleotide sequence: TGTGCCAGCAGCTTAGGGGGGGGGCCTGATGAGCAGTTCTTC.

This chain's CDR3 is CSVRSAGGGNEQFF. The DNA of the CDR3 is TGCAGCGTTCGGTCAGCGGGAGGCGGCAATGAGCAGTTCTTC. The rearrangement uses TRBV29-1 and TRBJ2-1, with 9 bases aligning to TRBD2. There are 14 residues in the CDR3. J lost 6 bases, V lost 5 bases, and 8 bases had no gene match. CDR1 is SQVTM and CDR2 is ANQGSEA in the germline V gene.

V is TRBV10-3 and J is TRBJ1-1; 10 positions match TRBD1. CDR3 length equals 12 residues. V lost 6 bases, J lost 8 bases, and 3 bases stayed unmatched. The V gene's germline CDR1 is ENHRY and CDR2 SYGVKD. The CDR3 protein is CAISPDRGEAFF. The DNA for the CDR3 is TGTGCCATCAGCCCGGACAGGGGGGAAGCTTTCTTT.

Turning to this clonotype: At one end the junction does not follow the germline gene, possibly because of a read error. The chain carries TRBV4-1 and TRBJ1-1, with a tentative D call TRBD1 (6 bases). The CDR3 runs 15 residues. Germline assignment: CDR1 MGHRA and CDR2 YSYEKL. CDR3 DNA sequence: TGCGCCAGCAACCAAGATGGGGGAGGGGGAACTGAAGCTTTCTTT. Its protein is CASNQDGGGGTEAFF.

In regard to this clonotype: The junction differs from germline at one of its ends, possibly a read error. V and J are TRBV13 and TRBJ1-6; 7 nucleotides line up with TRBD1. Germline V gives CDR1 PRHDT, CDR2 FYEKMQ (reference sequence). The CDR3 totals 19 residues. The CDR3 sequence: CASSQWSGQIDSYNSPPHF. CDR3 coding DNA: TGTGCCAGCAGTCAGTGGTCGGGACAGATAGACTCCTATAATTCACCCCCCCACTTT.

The genes are TRBV5-1 and TRBJ1-3; D perhaps matches TRBD1 (6 bases). The CDR3 sequence is 13 residues long. V lost 7 bases and J lost 4, with 12 bases in between. Germline loops: CDR1 SGHRS, CDR2 YFSETQ. The CDR3 DNA is TGCGCCAGCTCCAGGGGTGAGGGAAACACCATATATTTT. This translates into CASSRGEGNTIYF.

The rearrangement joins TRBV7-2 to TRBJ2-5; the D gene could be TRBD1 or TRBD2 (5 bases each). The germline V gene encodes CDR1 SGHTA and CDR2 FQGNSA. CDR3 size: 15 residues. The V end lost 1 base, the J end lost 2 bases, and 11 bases lay between the germline ends. The CDR3 sequence: CASSLGAGRQETQYF. CDR3 nucleotide sequence: TGTGCCAGCAGCTTAGGGGCAGGGAGACAAGAGACCCAGTACTTC.

This chain links TRBV7-9 with TRBJ1-1; unclear D gene. Germline assignment: CDR1 SEHNR and CDR2 FQNEAQ (reference sequence). The CDR3 totals 15 residues. V dropped 5 bases and J dropped 1 base, with 14 bases sitting between them. The CDR3 loop is CASSPGGKRNTEAFF. The CDR3 nucleotides are TGTGCCAGCAGCCCAGGAGGCAAGCGGAACACTGAAGCTTTCTTT.

The chain carries TRBV5-1 and TRBJ2-7, with D possibly matching TRBD2 (6 bases). V dropped 0 bases and J dropped 7 bases, with 20 bases sitting between them. This CDR3 contains 16 residues. CDR1 SGHRS and CDR2 YFSETQ come from the germline V gene. The CDR3 DNA is TGCGCCAGCAGCTTGGTGGGGGGAGAGCCATACAATGAGCAGTACTTC. This translates into CASSLVGGEPYNEQYF.